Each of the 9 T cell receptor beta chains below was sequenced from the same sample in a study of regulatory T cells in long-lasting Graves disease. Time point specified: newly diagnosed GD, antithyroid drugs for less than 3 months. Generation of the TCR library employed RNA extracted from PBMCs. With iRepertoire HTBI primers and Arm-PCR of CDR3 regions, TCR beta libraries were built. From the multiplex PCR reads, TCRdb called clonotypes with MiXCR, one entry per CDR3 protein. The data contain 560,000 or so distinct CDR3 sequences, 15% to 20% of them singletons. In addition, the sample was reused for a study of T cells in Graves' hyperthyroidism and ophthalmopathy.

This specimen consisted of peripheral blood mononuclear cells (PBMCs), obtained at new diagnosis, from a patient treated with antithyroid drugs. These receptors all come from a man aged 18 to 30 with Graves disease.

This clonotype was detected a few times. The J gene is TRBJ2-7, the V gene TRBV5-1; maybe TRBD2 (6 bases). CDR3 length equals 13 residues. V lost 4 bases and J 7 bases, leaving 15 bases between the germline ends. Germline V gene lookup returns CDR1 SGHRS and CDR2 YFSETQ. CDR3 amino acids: CASSVRETREQYF. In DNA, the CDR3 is TGCGCCAGCAGCGTCCGGGAGACAAGGGAGCAGTACTTC.

CDR3: CASSVEAYQNTEAFF. CDR3 in DNA: TGTGCCAGCAGCGTAGAGGCCTACCAGAACACTGAAGCTTTCTTT. The chain is built from TRBV9 and TRBJ1-1; D is ambiguous. V was pared by 0 bases and J by 1 base, with 10 bases between. Germline V lookup: CDR1 SGDLS, CDR2 YYNGEE. CDR3 length: 15 amino acids.

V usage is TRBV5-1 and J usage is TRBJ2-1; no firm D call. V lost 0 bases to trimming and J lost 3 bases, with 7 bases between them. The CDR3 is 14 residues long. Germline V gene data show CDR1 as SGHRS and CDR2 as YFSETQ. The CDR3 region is CASSLVNLYNEQFF. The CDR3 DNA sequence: TGCGCCAGCAGCTTGGTGAACCTCTACAATGAGCAGTTCTTC.

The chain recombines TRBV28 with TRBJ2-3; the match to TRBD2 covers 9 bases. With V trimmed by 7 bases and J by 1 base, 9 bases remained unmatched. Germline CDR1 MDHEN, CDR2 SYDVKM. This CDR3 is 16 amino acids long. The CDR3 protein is CASTSLAGWRTDTQYF. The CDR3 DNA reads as TGTGCCAGCACTTCTCTAGCGGGATGGCGCACAGATACGCAGTATTTT.

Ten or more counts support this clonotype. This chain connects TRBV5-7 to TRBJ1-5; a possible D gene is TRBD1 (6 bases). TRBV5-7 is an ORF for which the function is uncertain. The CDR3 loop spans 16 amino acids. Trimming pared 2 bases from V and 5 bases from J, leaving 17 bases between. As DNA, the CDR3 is TGTGCCAGCAGCTTCGGGGGGGCACCGGTCCATCAGCCCCAGCATTTT. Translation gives CASSFGGAPVHQPQHF.

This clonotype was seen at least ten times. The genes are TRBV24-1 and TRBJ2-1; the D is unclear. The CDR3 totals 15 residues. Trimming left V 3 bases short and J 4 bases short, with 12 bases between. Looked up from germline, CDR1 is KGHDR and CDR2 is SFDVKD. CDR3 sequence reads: CATSDPAGAYNEQFF. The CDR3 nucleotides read TGTGCCACCAGTGATCCGGCAGGAGCTTACAATGAGCAGTTCTTC.

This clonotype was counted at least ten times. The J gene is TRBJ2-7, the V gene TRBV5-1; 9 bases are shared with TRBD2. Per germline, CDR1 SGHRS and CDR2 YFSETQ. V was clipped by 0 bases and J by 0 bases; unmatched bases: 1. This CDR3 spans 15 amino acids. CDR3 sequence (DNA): TGCGCCAGCAGCTTGGGCGGGAGGGACTCCTACGAGCAGTACTTC. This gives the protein CASSLGGRDSYEQYF.

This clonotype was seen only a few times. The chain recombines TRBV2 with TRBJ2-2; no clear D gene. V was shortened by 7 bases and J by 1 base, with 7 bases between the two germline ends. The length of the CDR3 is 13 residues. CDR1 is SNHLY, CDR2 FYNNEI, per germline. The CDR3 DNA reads TGTGCCAGCAAGTGGCGGAACACCGGGGAGCTGTTTTTT. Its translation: CASKWRNTGELFF.

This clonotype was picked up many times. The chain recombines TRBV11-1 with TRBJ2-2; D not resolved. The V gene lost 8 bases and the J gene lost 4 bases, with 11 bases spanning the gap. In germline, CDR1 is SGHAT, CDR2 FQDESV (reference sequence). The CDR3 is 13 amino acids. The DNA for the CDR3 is TGTGCCAGCTTTGGGGAACTCACCGGGGAGCTGTTTTTT. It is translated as CASFGELTGELFF.